The present entry profiles one T cell receptor (beta chain) with its context. It lacks a known antigen. The input lacks base qualities; no much larger clone sits a single base away. The germline V gene sets CDR1 to MDHEN and CDR2 to SYDVKM. V is shortened by 6 bases, J by 6 bases, and the region joining them spans 17 bases. Counted from cysteine to phenylalanine, this CDR3 has 14 amino acids. Only the CDR3 DNA stays, 42 bases, in frame from base 1. This specimen comes from a study of blood T cell repertoires in COVID-19 (dated by TCRdb to the early 2020s). Broadly, across the study: The collaborator samples originated in the United States, Italy and Spain and spanned the acute and convalescent phases of COVID-19. The repertoires were made available in a free public database intended to serve as a resource for research on the immune response to SARS-CoV-2. Sample metadata almost always included a de-identified subject ID, COVID-19 status, age in years and sex. Where available, HLA class I and class II types were taken from metadata supplied by the sample provider and were not determined by assay-based typing. Samples came from the ongoing ImmuneRACE study (first 160 participants) plus 1,254 subjects from 6 global collaborators. The dataset comprised deeply sampled blood TCRbeta repertoires from subjects exposed to, actively infected with, or recovered from COVID-19. The material from the prospective study consisted of cDNA or gDNA derived from T cells, B-cell-depleted T cells, or PBMCs. Study-wide conclusions, independent of this receptor: How much clinical and demographic metadata was included differed by source and by participant, and the metadata was provided uncurated.

TCRbeta CDR3 regions were amplified from genomic DNA using the immunoSEQ Assay, a bias-controlled multiplex PCR. From the authors' description of their analysis: Nucleated cell counts per sample were estimated from amplification of reference gene primers within the assay. Sequence reads were collapsed and filtered to measure the absolute abundance of every unique TCRbeta CDR3 rearrangement. For each sample, productive Simpson clonality was calculated as the square root of Simpson's diversity index over productive rearrangements. TCRdb's version of the immuneACCESS table is confined to in-frame rearrangements and falls short of the full clone set. An unresolved V gene accounts for under half of the shortfall where checked; the remainder is of unknown origin. That table is the source of V, J and clone size, and D and trimming were worked out from the DNA. A total of 90,000 to 130,000 clones appear in this sample, about three quarters of them only once. Of the sample, 16% falls within the top ten clones.

Collaborating institutions collected whole blood in K2EDTA tubes following their own protocols. For TCRbeta analysis, collaborator samples were shipped as frozen whole blood, as isolated PBMCs, or as DNA extracted from either sample type. The V and J genes are TRBV28 and TRBJ2-5; no D segment can be confidently identified. The sequencing input was peripheral blood. This TCR came from a woman older than 75 with active or convalescent COVID-19. The bases read TGTGCCAGCAGCCAAACGAGATTTAAGAAGACCCAGTACTTC. The translation is CASSQTRFKKTQYF.